The entry below gives a single T cell receptor beta chain sequence along with its context. Its target is not known. The CDR3 consists of 12 residues. Germline CDR1 is SGHRS and CDR2 is YFSETQ. Trimming took off 0 bases at V and 8 bases at J, with 8 bases between the two ends. This sample stems from a study of T cell responses to AZD1222 COVID-19 vaccine. Study-wide points: Baseline seropositives among AZD1222 recipients totaled only five or six. After the peak T cell response, and only then, were repertoires sampled. In the spike-specific TCR repertoire, nearly half reportedly target unmutated variant regions. Clonal diversity may have been underestimated, and the donors were mostly white British, with more females than males.

Some clones are missing from TCRdb's copy, which holds only in-frame ones; the method was immunoSEQ multiplex PCR. The table includes around 150,000 clones, just under 95% detected once. The receptor comes from an adult in good health. The chain carries TRBV5-1 and TRBJ1-1; D gene unclear. Sequencing used peripheral blood, obtained on day 0 of AZD1222 vaccination. CDR3 residues: CASSLATVEAFF. The CDR3 nucleotides are TGCGCCAGCAGCTTGGCAACAGTAGAAGCTTTCTTT.